This TCR beta chain appears in the sequencing data of a study of control samples from healthy donors and cancer patients. The method was immunoSEQ multiplex PCR; TCRdb's version includes in-frame clones alone and lacks a portion of them. There are about 95,000 clones in the sample; 88% occur only once, and around 14% lies in the top ten. Material: blood. This TCR derives from a woman aged 70-85 years in good health.

The CDR3 protein is CASAGHLNTEAFF. DNA of the CDR3: TGTGCCAGCGCGGGACACCTGAACACTGAAGCTTTCTTT. The chain recombines TRBV11-2 with TRBJ1-1, with D possibly matching TRBD1 (6 bases). The length of the CDR3 is 13 residues. The germline V gene encodes CDR1 SGHAT and CDR2 FQNNGV. Trimming took 8 bases from V and 0 from J, leaving 10 bases between them.